The 8 T cell receptor beta chains below come from one sample, sequenced in a study of blood T cell repertoires in COVID-19. Only in-frame clones appear in the TCRdb table, and some are missing; sequencing was by immunoSEQ multiplex PCR. The profile shows some 260,000 clones, roughly nine tenths of them singletons. Sequenced sample: PBMCs or T cells enriched from blood (not recorded which). These receptors were taken from a young woman with acute COVID-19.

The V and J genes are TRBV28 and TRBJ2-1; 8 bases map to TRBD1. V gave up 6 bases and J gave up 0 bases; unmatched junction bases: 7. This CDR3 region has 16 residues. CDR1 and CDR2 (germline): MDHEN, SYDVKM. The CDR3: CASSPHTGGSYNEQFF. In DNA form, the CDR3 reads TGTGCCAGCAGCCCTCATACAGGGGGCTCCTACAATGAGCAGTTCTTC.

The rearrangement links TRBV6-1 to TRBJ1-4, with 7 bases lining up with TRBD1. V lost 0 bases to trimming and J lost 4 bases; unmatched junction nucleotides: 11. The length of the CDR3 is 18 residues. Germline assignment: CDR1 MNHNS and CDR2 SASEGT. The CDR3 reads CASSEALLPGGRNEKLFF. CDR3 nucleotides: TGTGCCAGCAGTGAAGCATTATTGCCAGGGGGACGTAATGAAAAACTGTTTTTT.

The V call is TRBV27, the J call TRBJ2-1, with 10 positions matching TRBD2. Germline CDR1 is MNHEY and CDR2 is SMNVEV (reference sequence). CDR3 length equals 15 residues. With 3 bases clipped from V and 10 bases from J, the junction kept 9 bases outside the gene matches. Written as DNA, the CDR3 is TGTGCCAGCAGTTTTAGCGGGAGGAGCCCGGGGGAGCAGTTCTTC. As protein: CASSFSGRSPGEQFF.

This chain joins TRBV6-1 and TRBJ2-3; 15 positions match TRBD2. The CDR3 is 19 amino acids. The V gene end was trimmed by 2 bases and the J gene end by 10 bases; junction bases not matched to a gene: 16. The germline CDR1 and CDR2 sequences are MNHNS and SASEGT. Here the CDR3 reads CASSEPTMGLAGGPRSQYF. As DNA, the CDR3 is TGTGCCAGCAGTGAACCTACGATGGGACTAGCGGGGGGCCCGCGATCGCAGTATTTT.

This chain links TRBV7-9 with TRBJ2-3, with D unresolved. Trimming shortened V by 5 bases and J by 0 bases, and 15 bases separated the two germline ends. The germline V gene encodes CDR1 SEHNR and CDR2 FQNEAQ (reference sequence). This CDR3 region has 16 residues. In DNA, the CDR3 is TGTGCCAGCAGCCCTGGTCTGGCGGTAAGCACAGATACGCAGTATTTT. This codes for CASSPGLAVSTDTQYF.

The chain has TRBV7-8 and TRBJ2-7; the match to TRBD1 covers 8 bases. The CDR3 runs to 14 residues. Germline loops: CDR1 SGHVS, CDR2 FQNEAQ. Trimming at V came to 5 bases and at J to 2 bases, leaving 5 bases not matched to a gene. In DNA, the CDR3 is TGTGCCAGCAGCCCCAGGGGGCAACCCTACGAGCAGTACTTC. It specifies CASSPRGQPYEQYF.

V usage is TRBV6-5 and J usage is TRBJ1-1; 8 bases are shared with TRBD1. V lost 9 bases, J lost 6 bases, and 6 bases stayed unmatched. The CDR3 spans 12 residues. Germline V gene lookup returns CDR1 MNHEY and CDR2 SVGAGI. CDR3: CARRQGRSEAFF. The CDR3 bases are TGTGCCAGAAGACAGGGGCGGTCTGAAGCTTTCTTT.

CDR3 sequence reads: CASSQELSPEAFF. The CDR3 bases are TGCGCCAGCAGCCAAGAATTGAGCCCCGAAGCTTTCTTT. V is TRBV4-1 and J is TRBJ1-1, with unresolved D. Germline V lookup: CDR1 MGHRA, CDR2 YSYEKL. The CDR3 has 13 residues. V shed 0 bases and J shed 8 bases, with 10 bases lying between them.